The 20 T cell receptor beta chains below were found in one sample sequenced in a study of T-cell memory formation after mild COVID-19 (dated by TCRdb to the early 2020s). Library generation was performed with 5' RACE. TCRdb shows the sequencer as Illumina NovaSeq 6000. TCRdb passed the public sequencing reads through fastp at Q25 and MiXCR, retaining productive beta sequences. One record per CDR3 amino acid sequence lists the most common genes and DNA. The sample table contains fewer than 350,000 distinct CDR3 sequences; only one count was recorded for approximately 18% of them. Under 25% of the sample lies in the top ten. The sample was PBMCs or a T cell subset sorted from them (not recorded which). The receptors were sampled from a young man who had mild COVID-19 (a few samples of this study predate the infection). The sample titles of this study are shuffled in the database, so cell type and time point are left out; the donor was told from shared clones.

This clonotype was found a few times. The chain carries TRBV7-9 and TRBJ2-3, with D perhaps matching TRBD1 (6 bases). The germline CDR1 and CDR2 sequences are SEHNR and FQNEAQ (reference sequence). CDR3 length: 15 residues. Trimming cost V 4 bases and J 3 bases, with 14 bases left between them. The CDR3 spells CASSSTGDGTDTQYF. Written as DNA, the CDR3 is TGTGCCAGCAGCTCGACAGGAGATGGAACAGATACGCAGTATTTT.

This clonotype was counted a few times. The chain couples TRBV4-1 to TRBJ2-3; perhaps TRBD1 as D (6 bases). Germline V gene sequence: CDR1 MGHRA, CDR2 YSYEKL. This CDR3 spans 16 amino acids. V was clipped by 1 base and J by 1 base, with 12 bases between them. CDR3 protein: CASSQVRDKRTDTQYF. Here the CDR3 DNA reads TGCGCCAGCAGCCAAGTCCGGGACAAACGCACAGATACGCAGTATTTT.

V gene TRBV27 combines with J gene TRBJ1-2, with 8 bases identical to TRBD1. From germline, CDR1 is MNHEY and CDR2 SMNVEV (reference sequence). The length of the CDR3 is 14 residues. With V trimmed by 7 bases and J by 4 bases, 8 bases remained unmatched. The CDR3 loop reads CASTRNGQGYGYTF. CDR3 in DNA: TGTGCCAGCACCCGAAATGGACAGGGCTATGGCTACACCTTC.

This clonotype came up many times. In DNA form, the CDR3 reads TGTGCCAGCAGGACAGGGCCGAATGAAAAACTGTTTTTT. It encodes CASRTGPNEKLFF. The rearrangement uses TRBV6-6 and TRBJ1-4, with 7 bases aligning to TRBD1. Germline CDR1 and CDR2: MNHNY and SVGAGI (reference sequence). This CDR3 is 13 amino acids long. Trimming at V came to 6 bases and at J to 5 bases, leaving 3 bases not matched to a gene.

The chain combines TRBV29-1 with TRBJ2-5, with 8 positions matching TRBD1. With V trimmed by 6 bases and J by 4 bases, 1 base remained unmatched. CDR1 is SQVTM and CDR2 is ANQGSEA in the germline V gene. This CDR3 comprises 11 residues. CDR3 in DNA: TGCAGCGTAACAGGGGGAGAGACCCAGTACTTC. It encodes CSVTGGETQYF.

The chain joins TRBV20-1 to TRBJ2-7, with D unresolved. The CDR3 has 12 amino acids. V gave up 6 bases and J gave up 2 bases, with 11 bases separating them. Germline CDR1 DFQATT, CDR2 SNEGSKA (reference sequence). DNA for the CDR3: TGCAGTGCAACCGACGGAGCCTACGAGCAGTACGTC. Amino acids: CSATDGAYEQYV.

The chain has TRBV7-9 and TRBJ1-1; 10 bases fit TRBD1. Germline V CDR1 and CDR2: SEHNR, FQNEAQ (reference sequence). This CDR3 region has 15 residues. Trimming took 5 bases from V and 5 from J; bases not matched to a gene: 8. The CDR3 bases are TGTGCCAGCAGCAGCAGACAGGGGGCGGCAACTGAAGCTTTCTTT. Its protein product is CASSSRQGAATEAFF. Complete variable domain (other parts from reference TRBV7-9 and TRBJ1-1): DTGVSQNPRHKITKRGQNVTFRCDPISEHNRLYWYRQTLGQGPEFLTYFQNEAQLEKSRLLSDRFSAERPKGSFSTLEIQRTEQGDSAMYLCASSSRQGAATEAFFGQGTRLTVV.

This clonotype was counted at least ten times. V gene TRBV6-5 combines with J gene TRBJ1-1; 7 bases line up with TRBD1. Germline V CDR1 and CDR2: MNHEY, SVGAGI. This CDR3 region has 13 residues. Unmatched junction bases numbered 8, after V lost 7 bases and J lost 6 bases. Here the CDR3 reads CASNDRAGAEAFF. DNA for the CDR3: TGTGCCAGCAATGACAGGGCCGGGGCTGAAGCTTTCTTT.

V usage is TRBV24-1 and J usage is TRBJ2-3, with no clear D. Germline CDR1 KGHDR, CDR2 SFDVKD. This CDR3 spans 15 amino acids. V was shortened by 4 bases and J by 0 bases, with 10 bases between the two germline ends. The CDR3 DNA reads TGTGCCACCAGTGAGACGACGGATAGCACAGATACGCAGTATTTT. As protein: CATSETTDSTDTQYF.

The chain links TRBV20-1 to TRBJ2-7; 11 bases are a match to TRBD2. V gave up 6 bases and J gave up 2 bases; unmatched junction bases: 3. There are 13 residues in the CDR3. The germline V gene has CDR1 DFQATT and CDR2 SNEGSKA (reference sequence). As DNA, the CDR3 is TGCAGTGCGGCTAGCGGGAGGACCTACGAGCAGTACGTC. Translation gives CSAASGRTYEQYV.

This chain links TRBV3-1 with TRBJ1-6; the match to TRBD1 covers 8 bases. CDR3 length: 18 residues. The J segment lost 6 bases and the V segment lost 0 bases, leaving 10 bases of the junction unmatched. The germline V gene encodes CDR1 LGHDT and CDR2 YNNKEL (reference sequence). This CDR3 is CASSQDHGRGLINSPLHF. The CDR3 nucleotides are TGTGCCAGCAGCCAAGATCATGGCAGGGGGCTAATTAATTCACCCCTCCACTTT.

The V call is TRBV6-2 or TRBV6-3, the J call TRBJ2-5; the D gene could be TRBD1 or TRBD2 (6 bases each). CDR1 MNHEY and CDR2 SVGEGT come from the germline V gene. The length of the CDR3 is 15 residues. V lost 3 bases and J 5 bases, leaving 16 bases between the germline ends. The CDR3 region is CASSYMGGRGETQYF. The CDR3 nucleotides read TGTGCCAGCAGTTATATGGGGGGCCGTGGGGAGACCCAGTACTTC.

J is TRBJ2-7 and V is TRBV20-1; TRBD1 might be the D (6 bases). CDR1 is DFQATT, CDR2 SNEGSKA, per germline (reference sequence). Trimming shortened V by 3 bases and J by 5 bases, and 11 bases separated the two germline ends. The CDR3 is 12 residues long. DNA for the CDR3: TGCAGTGCTAGCTTGGACAGCAACGAGCAGTACTTC. Translation: CSASLDSNEQYF.

The CDR3 loop is CASSGRGGEQFF. CDR3 bases: TGTGCCAGCAGTGGCCGAGGGGGTGAGCAGTTCTTC. This chain uses TRBV2 with TRBJ2-1; TRBD1 is a possible D gene (6 bases). The CDR3 runs to 12 residues. Germline CDR1 SNHLY, CDR2 FYNNEI. Trimming took 4 bases from V and 9 from J, leaving 10 bases between them.

The rearrangement uses TRBV20-1 and TRBJ1-4; D is possibly TRBD1 (5 bases). Germline CDR1 reads DFQATT; CDR2 reads SNEGSKA (reference sequence). V was clipped by 3 bases and J by 0 bases, with 11 bases between them. This CDR3 is built from 15 residues. The CDR3 protein is CSARQGAATNEKLFF. CDR3 nucleotides: TGCAGTGCTAGGCAGGGTGCCGCAACTAATGAAAAACTGTTTTTT.

This clonotype was observed a few times. The CDR3 protein is CSARGPMERNTEAFF. In DNA form, the CDR3 reads TGCAGTGCTAGAGGACCGATGGAGAGGAACACTGAAGCTTTCTTT. The genes are TRBV20-1 and TRBJ1-1; D ambiguous. CDR1 and CDR2 from the germline V gene are DFQATT and SNEGSKA (reference sequence). The CDR3 consists of 15 residues. Trimming removed 1 base at V and 1 base at J, with 13 bases between.

This clonotype has just a few counts. This chain joins TRBV5-6 and TRBJ1-2; D perhaps matches TRBD1 (5 bases). Germline V lookup: CDR1 SGHDT, CDR2 YYEEEE. V lost 0 bases and J 8 bases, leaving 11 bases between the germline ends. CDR3 length equals 13 residues. The CDR3 region is CASSLEQVLGYTF. The CDR3 DNA reads TGTGCCAGCAGCTTGGAACAGGTCCTCGGCTACACCTTC.

This chain links TRBV6-2 or TRBV6-3 with TRBJ2-7; no clear D gene. CDR3 length: 13 amino acids. The ends were cut back, 2 bases at V and 3 bases at J, with 8 bases in the middle. Per the germline V gene, CDR1 is MNHEY and CDR2 is SVGEGT. CDR3 region: CASSYNVVYEQYV. CDR3 coding DNA: TGTGCCAGCAGTTACAATGTCGTCTACGAGCAGTACGTC.

This clonotype was picked up a small number of times. The CDR3 coding sequence is TGTGCCAGCAGCGCTCCGGACCGAACAGGGATTGAGCAGTACTTC. Protein product: CASSAPDRTGIEQYF. The chain is built from TRBV12-3 or TRBV12-4 and TRBJ2-7, with D possibly being TRBD1 (6 bases). V was shortened by 6 bases and J by 7 bases, with 22 bases between the two germline ends. The CDR3 extends over 15 amino acids.

The chain recombines TRBV11-3 with TRBJ2-3; no clear D. Germline lookup yields CDR1 SGHNT and CDR2 YENEEA. The CDR3 length is 14 residues. Between the trimmed V and J ends, which lost 5 bases and 4 bases, there was a span of 13 bases. The CDR3 DNA is TGTGCCAGCAGCCCCTCGTCGGCAGCAGATACGCAGTATTTT. Protein: CASSPSSAADTQYF.